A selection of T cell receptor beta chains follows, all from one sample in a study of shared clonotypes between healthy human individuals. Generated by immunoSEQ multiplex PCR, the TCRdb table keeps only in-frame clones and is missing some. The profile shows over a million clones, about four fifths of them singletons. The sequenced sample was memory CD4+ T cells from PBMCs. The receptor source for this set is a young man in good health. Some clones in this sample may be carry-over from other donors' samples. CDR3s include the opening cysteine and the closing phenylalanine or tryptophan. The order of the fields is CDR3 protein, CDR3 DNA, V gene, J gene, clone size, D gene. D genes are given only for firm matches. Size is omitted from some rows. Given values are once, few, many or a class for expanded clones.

cdr3_aa: CASREPGLNTGELFF
cdr3_nt: TGTGCCAGCAGGGAACCGGGACTTAACACCGGGGAGCTGTTTTTT
v_call: TRBV28
j_call: TRBJ2-2
clone_size: -
d_call: -

cdr3_aa: CASSQGTGGWYEQYF
cdr3_nt: TGTGCCAGCAGCCAAGGGACAGGGGGCTGGTACGAGCAGTACTTC
v_call: TRBV14
j_call: TRBJ2-7
clone_size: -
d_call: TRBD1

cdr3_aa: CASSERGEDREAFF
cdr3_nt: TGTGCCAGCAGCGAAAGGGGGGAGGACAGGGAAGCTTTCTTT
v_call: TRBV6-1
j_call: TRBJ1-1
clone_size: -
d_call: TRBD1

cdr3_aa: CASSLDRTFGGDTQYF
cdr3_nt: TGTGCCAGCAGTCTCGACCGGACCTTCGGGGGAGATACGCAGTATTTT
v_call: TRBV27
j_call: TRBJ2-3
clone_size: -
d_call: -

cdr3_aa: CASTSGISYEQYF
cdr3_nt: TGTGCCAGCACTTCAGGGATCTCCTACGAGCAGTACTTC
v_call: TRBV28
j_call: TRBJ2-7
clone_size: -
d_call: -

cdr3_aa: CASSPQRASTDTQYF
cdr3_nt: TGTGCCAGCTCACCTCAACGGGCGAGCACAGATACGCAGTATTTT
v_call: TRBV18
j_call: TRBJ2-3
clone_size: many
d_call: -

cdr3_aa: CASRPSQRHEQYF
cdr3_nt: TGTGCCAGCAGGCCTTCTCAACGGCACGAGCAGTACTTC
v_call: TRBV28
j_call: TRBJ2-7
clone_size: -
d_call: -

cdr3_aa: CASSQDRSETGGDEQYF
cdr3_nt: TGTGCCAGCAGCCAAGATCGGAGCGAGACAGGGGGCGACGAGCAGTACTTC
v_call: TRBV14
j_call: TRBJ2-7
clone_size: -
d_call: TRBD1

cdr3_aa: CASSSHPGGYNEQFF
cdr3_nt: TGTGCCAGCAGTTCTCACCCCGGGGGTTACAATGAGCAGTTCTTC
v_call: TRBV28
j_call: TRBJ2-1
clone_size: -
d_call: -

cdr3_aa: CASTTGSNTGELFF
cdr3_nt: TGTGCCAGCACTACGGGGTCAAACACCGGGGAGCTGTTTTTT
v_call: TRBV9
j_call: TRBJ2-2
clone_size: once
d_call: -

cdr3_aa: CASSLTVQYGNTIYF
cdr3_nt: TGTGCCAGCAGCTTGACCGTGCAGTATGGAAACACCATATATTTT
v_call: TRBV5-5
j_call: TRBJ1-3
clone_size: -
d_call: -

cdr3_aa: CASSMRGPRGSYEQYF
cdr3_nt: TGTGCCAGTAGTATGCGCGGGCCCAGAGGCTCCTACGAGCAGTACTTC
v_call: TRBV19
j_call: TRBJ2-7
clone_size: -
d_call: -

cdr3_aa: CASSLNGGLYEQYF
cdr3_nt: TGTGCCAGCAGCTTGAATGGGGGGCTCTACGAGCAGTACTTC
v_call: TRBV5-4
j_call: TRBJ2-7
clone_size: -
d_call: -

cdr3_aa: CASSSLSGTDTQYF
cdr3_nt: TGTGCCAGCAGCTCCCTTAGCGGCACAGATACGCAGTATTTT
v_call: TRBV7-3
j_call: TRBJ2-3
clone_size: -
d_call: -

cdr3_aa: CASSLNTGGAGYTF
cdr3_nt: TGTGCCAGCAGCTTAAATACAGGGGGCGCTGGCTACACCTTC
v_call: TRBV7-9
j_call: TRBJ1-2
clone_size: -
d_call: TRBD1

cdr3_aa: CSAGTSGTIRGEQYF
cdr3_nt: TGCAGCGCTGGGACTAGCGGGACGATAAGGGGCGAGCAGTACTTC
v_call: TRBV29-1
j_call: TRBJ2-7
clone_size: -
d_call: TRBD2

cdr3_aa: CASSHFQGGNTEAFF
cdr3_nt: TGTGCCAGCAGCCATTTCCAGGGAGGGAACACTGAAGCTTTCTTT
v_call: TRBV14
j_call: TRBJ1-1
clone_size: -
d_call: -